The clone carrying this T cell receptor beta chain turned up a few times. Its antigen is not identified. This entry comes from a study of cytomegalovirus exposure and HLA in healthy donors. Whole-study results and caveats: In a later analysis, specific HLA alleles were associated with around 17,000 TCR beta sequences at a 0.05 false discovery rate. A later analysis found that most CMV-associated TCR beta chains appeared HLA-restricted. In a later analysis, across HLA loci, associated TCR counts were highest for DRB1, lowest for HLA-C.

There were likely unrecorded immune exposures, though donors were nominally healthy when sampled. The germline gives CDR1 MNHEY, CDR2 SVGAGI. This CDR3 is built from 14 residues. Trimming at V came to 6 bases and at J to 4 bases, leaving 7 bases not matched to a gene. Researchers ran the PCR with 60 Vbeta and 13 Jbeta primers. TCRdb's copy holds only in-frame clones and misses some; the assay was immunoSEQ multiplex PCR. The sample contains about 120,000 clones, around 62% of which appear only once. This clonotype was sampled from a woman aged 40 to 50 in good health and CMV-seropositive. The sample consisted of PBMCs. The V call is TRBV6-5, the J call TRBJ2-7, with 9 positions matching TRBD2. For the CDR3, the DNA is TGTGCCAGCAGGCCCGGCGGGAGGGGATACGAGCAGTACTTC. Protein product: CASRPGGRGYEQYF.